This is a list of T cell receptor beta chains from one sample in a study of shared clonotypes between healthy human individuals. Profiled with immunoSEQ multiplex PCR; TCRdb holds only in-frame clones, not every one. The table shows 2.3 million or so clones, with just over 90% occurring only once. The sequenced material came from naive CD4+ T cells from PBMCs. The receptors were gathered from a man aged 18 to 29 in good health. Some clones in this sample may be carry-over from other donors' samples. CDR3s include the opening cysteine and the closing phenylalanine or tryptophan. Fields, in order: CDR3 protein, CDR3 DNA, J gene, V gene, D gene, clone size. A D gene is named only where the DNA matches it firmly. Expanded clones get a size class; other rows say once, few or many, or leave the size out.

CASRRDRGLYEQYF TGTGCCAGCAGACGGGACAGGGGGCTCTACGAGCAGTACTTC TRBJ2-7 TRBV2 TRBD1 NA
CASTGGGANSYNEQFF TGTGCCAGCACAGGAGGGGGAGCGAACTCCTACAATGAGCAGTTCTTC TRBJ2-1 TRBV28 NA NA
CASSMTTGPQETQYF TGTGCCAGTAGTATGACGACAGGCCCCCAAGAGACCCAGTACTTC TRBJ2-5 TRBV19 NA NA
CASRPGTSYNEQFF TGTGCCAGCAGGCCCGGGACTAGCTACAATGAGCAGTTCTTC TRBJ2-1 TRBV28 TRBD2 NA
CAVQAGLAGGYEQYF TGTGCCGTTCAGGCGGGACTAGCGGGAGGCTACGAGCAGTACTTC TRBJ2-7 TRBV28 TRBD2 NA
CASSLVQGGNYGYTF TGCGCCAGCAGCTTAGTACAGGGGGGAAACTATGGCTACACCTTC TRBJ1-2 TRBV5-1 TRBD1 NA
CASSEGTSGSPSTYEQYF TGTGCCAGCAGCGAGGGGACTAGCGGGAGCCCCTCTACCTACGAGCAGTACTTC TRBJ2-7 TRBV5-4 TRBD2 NA
CASSSPRRRETQYF TGTGCCAGCAGCTCGCCTAGGCGCCGAGAGACCCAGTACTTC TRBJ2-5 TRBV5-4 NA NA
CASSSAHVEQYF TGTGCCAGCAGCTCCGCACATGTCGAGCAGTACTTC TRBJ2-7 TRBV7-8 NA NA
CASSLLGGGNQPQHF TGCGCCAGCAGCTTGCTAGGGGGAGGCAATCAGCCCCAGCATTTT TRBJ1-5 TRBV5-1 NA NA
CAWKPGLAGNEQFF TGTGCCTGGAAACCGGGACTAGCGGGAAATGAGCAGTTCTTC TRBJ2-1 TRBV30 TRBD2 NA
CASSSRDRGLRGYTF TGTGCCAGCAGCTCTAGGGACAGGGGGCTCCGAGGCTACACCTTC TRBJ1-2 TRBV6-5 TRBD1 NA
CASSQVAGQAYEQYF TGCGCCAGCAGCCAAGTGGCGGGACAGGCCTACGAGCAGTACTTC TRBJ2-7 TRBV4-1 TRBD1 NA
CASSAGTGISYEQYF TGTGCCAGCAGCGCAGGGACAGGCATCTCCTACGAGCAGTACTTC TRBJ2-7 TRBV9 TRBD1 NA
CASSTDRGTDTQYF TGTGCCAGCAGTACGGACAGGGGCACAGATACGCAGTATTTT TRBJ2-3 TRBV6-1 TRBD1 NA
CASSPRTGGGHEQFF TGTGCCAGCAGCCCAAGGACAGGGGGCGGCCATGAGCAGTTCTTC TRBJ2-1 TRBV11-3 TRBD1 NA
CAISESLAGVSPDTQYF TGTGCCATCAGTGAGTCTTTGGCGGGAGTCTCCCCAGATACGCAGTATTTT TRBJ2-3 TRBV10-3 TRBD2 NA
CASSPGGRPYEQYF TGTGCCAGCAGCCCGGGGGGCAGACCCTACGAGCAGTACTTC TRBJ2-7 TRBV5-4 NA NA
CASSSGLALYNEQFF TGTGCCAGCAGCTCGGGACTAGCGCTATACAATGAGCAGTTCTTC TRBJ2-1 TRBV27 TRBD2 NA
CASSLASGRVGNEQFF TGTGCCAGCAGCTTAGCTAGCGGGAGAGTTGGCAATGAGCAGTTCTTC TRBJ2-1 TRBV7-9 TRBD2 NA
CASSPGGRATDTQYF TGTGCCAGCAGCCCGGGGGGTAGGGCCACAGATACGCAGTATTTT TRBJ2-3 TRBV5-8 TRBD2 NA
CASQPTVAPYQPQHF TGTGCCAGTCAGCCGACAGTCGCACCCTATCAGCCCCAGCATTTT TRBJ1-5 TRBV27 NA NA
CASSSSDGNYGYTF TGTGCCAGCAGTTCCTCCGACGGGAACTATGGCTACACCTTC TRBJ1-2 TRBV6-6 NA NA
CASSPGQGSYNEQFF TGTGCCAGCAGCCCGGGACAGGGCTCCTACAATGAGCAGTTCTTC TRBJ2-1 TRBV11-3 TRBD1 NA
CASSNQGARYYGYTF TGTGCCAGTAGTAACCAGGGGGCCAGGTACTATGGCTACACCTTC TRBJ1-2 TRBV19 TRBD1 NA
CASSFRDRNQPQHF TGTGCCAGCAGCTTCCGGGACAGAAATCAGCCCCAGCATTTT TRBJ1-5 TRBV5-6 TRBD1 NA
CASSQDGVAGDTQYF TGCGCCAGCAGCCAAGATGGGGTAGCGGGAGATACGCAGTATTTT TRBJ2-3 TRBV4-1 TRBD2 once
CASSSPDRAYTGELFF TGTGCCAGCAGCTCGCCTGACAGGGCGTACACCGGGGAGCTGTTTTTT TRBJ2-2 TRBV7-2 TRBD1 NA
CASSSGNTEAFF TGTGCCAGCAGTTCCGGGAACACTGAAGCTTTCTTT TRBJ1-1 TRBV6-6 NA NA
CASSSQGNNEKLFF TGTGCCAGCAGCTCTCAGGGAAATAATGAAAAACTGTTTTTT TRBJ1-4 TRBV7-6 NA NA
CASPRELLGEQYF TGCGCCAGCCCTAGAGAACTCCTTGGAGAGCAGTACTTC TRBJ2-7 TRBV4-3 NA NA
CASSSGQFSGNTIYF TGTGCCAGCAGTTCGGGACAGTTCTCTGGAAACACCATATATTTT TRBJ1-3 TRBV28 TRBD1 NA
CSVRGHLAKNIQYF TGCAGCGTTCGGGGACATCTAGCCAAAAACATTCAGTACTTC TRBJ2-4 TRBV29-1 NA few
CASSFGGSGVYEQYF TGTGCCAGCAGTTTTGGAGGGAGTGGTGTGTACGAGCAGTACTTC TRBJ2-7 TRBV28 NA NA
CASSLGYDLSGNTEAFF TGTGCCAGCAGCTTAGGATACGATCTCAGCGGTAACACTGAAGCTTTCTTT TRBJ1-1 TRBV7-9 NA NA
CASSLATGVAYEQYF TGCGCCAGCAGCCTAGCCACAGGGGTAGCCTACGAGCAGTACTTC TRBJ2-7 TRBV5-1 TRBD1 NA
CAWGGGYDTQYF TGTGCCTGGGGAGGGGGCTACGATACGCAGTATTTT TRBJ2-3 TRBV30 NA NA
CASSVTGSYNEQFF TGTGCCAGCAGCGTAACCGGGAGTTACAATGAGCAGTTCTTC TRBJ2-1 TRBV9 NA NA
CASSVGLAPGELFF TGTGCCAGCAGCGTAGGGCTAGCCCCCGGGGAGCTGTTTTTT TRBJ2-2 TRBV9 NA NA
CASSTGTGVQPQHF TGCGCCAGCAGCACTGGGACAGGGGTTCAGCCCCAGCATTTT TRBJ1-5 TRBV5-1 TRBD1 NA
CASSPAGTDLQPQHF TGCGCCAGCAGCCCGGCCGGGACAGATCTTCAGCCCCAGCATTTT TRBJ1-5 TRBV5-1 TRBD1 NA
CASSSEGVTDTGELFF TGTGCCAGCAGCTCAGAGGGAGTAACGGACACCGGGGAGCTGTTTTTT TRBJ2-2 TRBV6-6 NA once
CASMMTGTSYEQYF TGTGCCAGCATGATGACAGGGACATCCTACGAGCAGTACTTC TRBJ2-7 TRBV2 TRBD1 NA
CATVGNTEAFF TGTGCCACCGTCGGAAACACTGAAGCTTTCTTT TRBJ1-1 TRBV19 NA few
CASSQSSGRGVTQYF TGCGCCAGCAGCCAAAGTAGCGGGAGGGGCGTGACCCAGTACTTC TRBJ2-5 TRBV4-3 TRBD2 once
CASSIQGRDGYTF TGTGCCAGCAGCATCCAGGGAAGAGATGGCTACACCTTC TRBJ1-2 TRBV9 NA NA
CASSTGSGANVLTF TGTGCCAGCAGTACAGGGTCCGGGGCCAACGTCCTGACTTTC TRBJ2-6 TRBV6-4 NA NA
CASSGTANNSPLHF TGTGCCAGCAGCGGGACAGCTAATAATTCACCCCTCCACTTT TRBJ1-6 TRBV6-5 TRBD1 NA